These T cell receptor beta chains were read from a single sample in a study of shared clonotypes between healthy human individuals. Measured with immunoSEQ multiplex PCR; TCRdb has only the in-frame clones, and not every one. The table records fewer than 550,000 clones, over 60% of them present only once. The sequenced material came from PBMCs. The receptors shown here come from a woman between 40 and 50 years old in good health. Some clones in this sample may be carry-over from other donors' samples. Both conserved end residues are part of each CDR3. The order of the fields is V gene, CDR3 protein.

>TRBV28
CASSSPGTGAYEQYF
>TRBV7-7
CASSQTSGSDHPPQETQYF
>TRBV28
CASSEPGDRQPQHF
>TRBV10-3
CAISTGRQAYEQYF
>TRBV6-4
CASSDSASGRENEQFF
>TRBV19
CASSPADGAYNEQFF
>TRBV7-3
CASSSAGRETQYF
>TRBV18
CASSATLIPRGAYQPQHF
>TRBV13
CASSLQAGQQYF
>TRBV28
CASSKLPGEPQHF
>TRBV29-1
CSVATQDIRGAQYF
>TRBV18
CASSSAKEQYF
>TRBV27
CASSLPPSGELFF
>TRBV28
CASSPRPWDEQYF
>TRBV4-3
CASSQEPPAGAQQETQYF
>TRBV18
CASSPLLLAEPYNEQFF
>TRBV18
CASSPALADREQYF
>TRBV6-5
CASRQTGMETQYF
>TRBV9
CASSVAWGRTSGSREQFF
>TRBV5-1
CASSLVPGGTGELFF
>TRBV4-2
CASGITGDETQYF
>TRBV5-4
CASSGGVWDEQFF
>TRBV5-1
CASSTGTGGSYGYTF
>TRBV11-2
CASSVQELKETQYF
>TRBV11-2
CASSLGVDEKLFF
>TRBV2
CASRVRGEQYF
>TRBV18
CASSPPGHQETQYF
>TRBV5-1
CASSLGVAGVGYEQYF
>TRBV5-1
CASSLLAPGLAGYEQYF
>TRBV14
CASSQEGVGTEAFF
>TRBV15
CATSRDRASGGIEQFF
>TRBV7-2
CASSTRDSSYEQYF
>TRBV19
CASSPGDPYEQYF
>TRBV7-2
CASSTKGTSGANVLTF
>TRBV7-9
CASSHGQVYEQYF
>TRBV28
CASSTLGGGVQPQHF
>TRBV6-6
CASSLTGTYNEQFF
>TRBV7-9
CASSSDGRSYEQYF
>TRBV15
CATSRDLGIATNEKLFF
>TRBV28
CASSGGRRSYPFTDTQYF
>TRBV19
CASRAEAGADTGELFF
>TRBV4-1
CASSSLSYEQYF
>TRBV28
CASSSPGHSYEQYF
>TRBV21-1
CASRQGYLAARLDSGNTIYF
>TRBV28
CASSFSSGPNTGELFF
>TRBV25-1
CASSWDSQETQYF
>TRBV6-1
CASSENEAGRGKETQYF
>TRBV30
CAWTPTLNTEAFF
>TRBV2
CASSDREDTQYF
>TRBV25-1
CASSRGGGNEKLFF
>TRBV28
CASKRLAGRKTQYF
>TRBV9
CASSAPNEKLFF
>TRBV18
CASSRLGSKNIQYF
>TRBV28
CASRGPGGWTEAFF
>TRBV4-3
CASSQDRGETQYF
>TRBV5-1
CASSLAGNMGGNTIYF
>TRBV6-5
CASHPPQITGNTIYF
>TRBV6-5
CASRTHGLAGVFF